This T cell receptor (beta chain) was sequenced for a study of blood T cell repertoires in COVID-19. In the original processing: By means of reference gene primer amplification, nucleated cell counts were estimated. The repertoire was sequenced with immunoSEQ multiplex PCR; TCRdb's copy has only in-frame clones and lacks some. The DNA was the basis for D and trimming; V, J and clone size are from that table. The sample has 150,000 or so clones, under 80% seen once; the top ten hold 2.5% to 3%. Germline V gives CDR1 LNHDA, CDR2 SQIVND (reference sequence). CDR3 length: 14 residues. V lost 10 bases, J lost 3 bases, and 7 bases stayed unmatched.

This TCR was recovered from a woman aged 80 or over with acute or convalescent COVID-19. The chain combines TRBV19 with TRBJ2-1; 9 bases line up with TRBD1. The sequenced sample was peripheral blood. CDR3 sequence: CATSMDRGYNEQFF. The CDR3, as DNA: TGTGCCACCAGCATGGACAGGGGCTACAATGAGCAGTTCTTC. The full variable domain, its missing parts supplied by reference TRBV19 and TRBJ2-1, is DGGITQSPKYLFRKEGQNVTLSCEQNLNHDAMYWYRQDPGQGLRLIYYSQIVNDFQKGDIAEGYSVSREKKESFPLTVTSAQKNPTAFYLCATSMDRGYNEQFFGPGTRLTVL.